The 22 T cell receptor beta chains below all came from one sample that was sequenced in a study of T cells expressing NK-cell markers. TCRdb reprocessed the 5' RACE reads; each CDR3 protein has one entry and no DNA is given. Its clone listing holds approximately 420,000 distinct CDR3 sequences. What was sequenced was blood T cells: a sorted CD56 or NKG2C T cell subset, CD4+ or CD8+ T cells, or bulk PBMC T cells (not recorded which). The receptor set was obtained from a woman aged 50 to 60 in good health.

The chain joins TRBV7-2 to TRBJ2-2. CDR3 length equals 15 residues. The germline CDR1 and CDR2 sequences are SGHTA and FQGNSA. CDR3 residues: CASSKLSQFTGELFF.

The chain combines TRBV10-3 with TRBJ1-1; TCRdb outputs TRBD1, but without DNA this stays unchecked. CDR3 size: 14 residues. Germline V gene sequence: CDR1 ENHRY, CDR2 SYGVKD. The CDR3 spells CAISLTVENTEAFF.

V gene TRBV11-1 combines with J gene TRBJ1-3. Germline CDR1 reads SGHAT; CDR2 reads FQDESV (reference sequence). The CDR3 length is 15 residues. Here the CDR3 reads CASSFWSNSGNTIYF.

V is TRBV6-6 and J is TRBJ2-5; lacking DNA, the TRBD1 call made by TCRdb goes unchecked. The length of the CDR3 is 16 residues. Germline V gives CDR1 MNHNY, CDR2 SVGAGI (reference sequence). This chain's CDR3 is CASSNRDSSAQETQYF.

The V and J genes are TRBV3-1 and TRBJ2-4; checking the TCRdb D call of TRBD1 is not possible without DNA. Looked up from germline, CDR1 is LGHDT and CDR2 is YNNKEL (reference sequence). The CDR3 extends over 16 amino acids. The CDR3 spells CASSQGQALAKNIQYF.

The chain uses TRBV7-8 and TRBJ2-1; absent DNA, TCRdb's TRBD1 call cannot be checked. This CDR3 is built from 13 residues. Germline V gene data show CDR1 as SGHVS and CDR2 as FQNEAQ. The CDR3: CATSGRGVNEQFF.

The rearrangement uses TRBV29-1 and TRBJ2-1; TCRdb proposes TRBD2, but this gene call is untestable without DNA. The CDR3 runs to 16 residues. Germline lookup yields CDR1 SQVTM and CDR2 ANQGSEA. The CDR3 protein is CSVVGTSGSSYNEQFF.

This sequence joins TRBV7-8 and TRBJ2-3; the D call from TCRdb, TRBD2, cannot be confirmed without DNA. There are 16 residues in the CDR3. Germline assignment: CDR1 SGHVS and CDR2 FQNEAQ. The CDR3 protein is CASSQGLAGTTDTQYF. The whole variable domain, filled in from reference TRBV7-8 and TRBJ2-3, reads GAGVSQSPRYKVAKRGQDVALRCDPISGHVSLFWYQQALGQGPEFLTYFQNEAQLDKSGLPSDRFFAERPEGSVSTLKIQRTQQEDSAVYLCASSQGLAGTTDTQYFGPGTRLTVL.

The chain carries TRBV7-9 and TRBJ2-5; TCRdb picks TRBD2, but there is no DNA to check that call. From germline, CDR1 is SEHNR and CDR2 FQNEAQ (reference sequence). The CDR3 covers 17 residues. The CDR3 sequence is CASSLYHGLAGSETQYF.

J is TRBJ2-5 and V is TRBV27; TCRdb's assignment of TRBD2 cannot be checked, as there is no DNA. Germline-derived CDR1 and CDR2 are MNHEY and SMNVEV (reference sequence). The CDR3 runs 14 residues. The CDR3 is CASSMAGRQETQYF.

V and J are TRBV12-3 or TRBV12-4 and TRBJ1-5; the D call from TCRdb, TRBD1, cannot be confirmed without DNA. The CDR3 sequence is 15 residues long. CDR3 region: CASSPRSGGNQPQHF.

The chain combines TRBV5-5 with TRBJ2-2. This CDR3 comprises 14 residues. Per germline, CDR1 SGHKS and CDR2 YYEKEE (reference sequence). This CDR3 reads CASSVPGTTGELFF. Looking up the rest from reference TRBV5-5 and TRBJ2-2 gives the full variable domain: DAGVTQSPTHLIKTRGQQVTLRCSPISGHKSVSWYQQVLGQGPQFIFQYYEKEERGRGNFPDRFSARQFPNYSSELNVNALLLGDSALYLCASSVPGTTGELFFGEGSRLTVL.

V usage is TRBV5-4 and J usage is TRBJ2-7; TCRdb designates TRBD2, a call that cannot be tested without DNA. The CDR3 length is 18 residues. Germline V gene lookup returns CDR1 SGHNT and CDR2 YYREEE (reference sequence). CDR3 sequence reads: CASSFPDSTLAGDYEQYF.

The rearrangement uses TRBV20-1 and TRBJ2-1. The CDR3 is made up of 12 amino acids. The germline gives CDR1 DFQATT, CDR2 SNEGSKA (reference sequence). The CDR3 loop reads CSASFARNEQFF.

This chain connects TRBV6-2 or TRBV6-3 to TRBJ2-7. The CDR3 spans 12 residues. The germline V gene has CDR1 MNHEY and CDR2 SVGEGT. The CDR3 here is CASSSKTYEQYF.

The chain is built from TRBV5-1 and TRBJ1-1; TCRdb gives TRBD1 as the D gene, but with no DNA this cannot be confirmed. The CDR3 length is 14 residues. Germline lookup yields CDR1 SGHRS and CDR2 YFSETQ. The CDR3 loop reads CASSLGGRNTEAFF. Drawing the rest from reference TRBV5-1 and TRBJ1-1, the complete variable domain is KAGVTQTPRYLIKTRGQQVTLSCSPISGHRSVSWYQQTPGQGLQFLFEYFSETQRNKGNFPGRFSGRQFSNSRSEMNVSTLELGDSALYLCASSLGGRNTEAFFGQGTRLTVV.

J is TRBJ1-1 and V is TRBV20-1; TCRdb gives TRBD1 as the D gene, but with no DNA this cannot be confirmed. Germline V gene lookup returns CDR1 DFQATT and CDR2 SNEGSKA (reference sequence). The CDR3 has 15 amino acids. This chain's CDR3 is CSARAGSVTHAEAFF.

The rearrangement joins TRBV25-1 to TRBJ2-1; TCRdb indicates TRBD1, and absent DNA this call remains unverified. From germline, CDR1 is MGHDK and CDR2 SYGVNS. The CDR3 runs 16 residues. CDR3 region: CASNLPTGTGDDEQFF.

This sequence joins TRBV24-1 and TRBJ2-2; TCRdb indicates TRBD2, and absent DNA this call remains unverified. Germline lookup yields CDR1 KGHDR and CDR2 SFDVKD. The CDR3 sequence is 17 residues long. The CDR3 here is CATSDLSSPRNTGELFF.

The rearrangement uses TRBV11-2 and TRBJ1-1. Germline CDR1 reads SGHAT; CDR2 reads FQNNGV. The CDR3 totals 12 residues. The CDR3: CASSLINTEAFF. The full variable domain, rest sourced from reference TRBV11-2 and TRBJ1-1, is EAGVAQSPRYKIIEKRQSVAFWCNPISGHATLYWYQQILGQGPKLLIQFQNNGVVDDSQLPKDRFSAERLKGVDSTLKIQPAKLEDSAVYLCASSLINTEAFFGQGTRLTVV.

The genes are TRBV4-1 and TRBJ2-3; TCRdb's D gene call, TRBD2, goes unchecked for lack of DNA. The CDR3 is 18 residues long. The germline V gene encodes CDR1 MGHRA and CDR2 YSYEKL. The CDR3 is CASSEETRGSSPTDTQYF.

J is TRBJ1-3 and V is TRBV20-1; there is no DNA to check the TCRdb D call of TRBD1. The CDR3 spans 14 residues. Germline values: CDR1 DFQATT, CDR2 SNEGSKA (reference sequence). CDR3 region: CSARDKGPGNTIYF.